Listed here are 2 T cell receptor beta chains from one sample, sequenced in a study of human T cells and chemical hapten exposure. The sample's time point: pre-sensitization, week 0. Specified treatment: therapeutic diphenylcyclopropenone sensitization with weekly scalp DPC. MiXCR was run by TCRdb on the RACE reads, yielding one entry per CDR3 protein. This table holds 95,000 to 150,000 distinct CDR3 sequences, about 14% found once. Here the sequenced sample was whole blood, taken in connection with sensitization to the hapten diphenylcyclopropenone (DPC). The receptors come from a woman between 18 and 29 years old with alopecia areata. Some clones in this sample may be carry-over from other donors' samples.

This clonotype was seen only a few times. The gene calls are TRBV3-1 and TRBJ2-3, with unresolved D. Looked up from germline, CDR1 is LGHDT and CDR2 is YNNKEL (reference sequence). The CDR3 length is 13 residues. V lost 4 bases and J 5 bases, leaving 10 bases between the germline ends. The CDR3 loop reads CASSLLVGDTQYF. Written as DNA, the CDR3 is TGTGCCAGCAGCCTTTTAGTCGGAGATACGCAGTATTTT.

V usage is TRBV24-1 and J usage is TRBJ2-1; 10 bases match TRBD2. CDR3 length: 14 residues. The germline V gene has CDR1 KGHDR and CDR2 SFDVKD. J was trimmed by 8 bases and V by 12 bases; bases with no gene match: 12. The CDR3 sequence: CASTSGGALDEQFF. Here the CDR3 DNA reads TGTGCCTCCACGAGCGGGGGGGCCTTAGATGAGCAGTTCTTC.